This is a list of T cell receptor beta chains from one sample in a study of response to subunit inactivated influenza vaccine. MiXCR was run by TCRdb on the RT-PCR reads, yielding one entry per CDR3 protein. Of roughly 630,000 distinct CDR3 sequences in the sample, around 13% were seen once. The sample was PBMCs from blood, taken around two weeks before vaccination. The receptors were gathered from a man aged 50 to 59 who received an inactivated influenza vaccine. Each CDR3 is given with its conserved first and last residue. D genes are given only for firm matches.

TRBD2	TRBJ2-7	TRBV7-8	CASSLAPWPSGSNEQYF
TRBD2	TRBJ2-3	TRBV6-5	CASSYGVSGRAGHTQYF
-	TRBJ1-1	TRBV7-9	CASSLGMKTEAFF
TRBD2	TRBJ2-5	TRBV24-1	CATSETASGAGTQYF
-	TRBJ2-5	TRBV7-8	CASSFGRGTNLGETQYF
-	TRBJ2-5	TRBV14	CASSQAVIGTQYF
-	TRBJ2-1	TRBV11-2	CASSLVYPGSEQFF
-	TRBJ2-6	TRBV27	CASSLSSLSGANVLTF
-	TRBJ2-7	TRBV24-1	CATSDYREQYF
-	TRBJ1-2	TRBV5-1	CASSLGVLTPTYGYTF
-	TRBJ2-1	TRBV7-9	CASNRYNEQFF
-	TRBJ2-4	TRBV28	CAPVGRLAKNIQYF
-	TRBJ2-3	TRBV7-2	CASSLVVAGMDTQYF
TRBD2	TRBJ2-3	TRBV5-1	CASSLVSGAGTDTQYF
-	TRBJ1-2	TRBV6-5	CASSYGGDPHYGYTF
TRBD1	TRBJ2-2	TRBV12-3/TRBV12-4	CASSFRDRGRELFF
-	TRBJ2-4	TRBV19	CASSEGRNKNIQYF
-	TRBJ1-1	TRBV5-1	CASSYRRPDTEAFF
-	TRBJ2-5	TRBV7-2	CASSYQVGQQETQYF
-	TRBJ1-5	TRBV28	CASRPKGPKAPHF
TRBD1	TRBJ2-2	TRBV11-2	CASRRQGASTGELFF
-	TRBJ1-5	TRBV4-3	CASSQDWGQPNGQPQHF
-	TRBJ2-1	TRBV11-2	CASSAAPSGTTTYNEQFF
-	TRBJ1-4	TRBV12-3/TRBV12-4	CASSFFRDTANEKLFF
-	TRBJ2-5	TRBV28	CASSTIGDQETQYF
-	TRBJ2-3	TRBV19	CASRITNTDTQYF